These T cell receptor beta chains were read from a single sample in a study of blood T cell repertoires in COVID-19. TCRdb's table, derived via immunoSEQ multiplex PCR, lists solely in-frame clones and lacks some. The table records about 350,000 clones, about nine tenths of them present only once. The sequencing sample was made of PBMCs or T cells enriched from blood (not recorded which). The origin of the receptors is a woman aged 25 to 39 who had been exposed to COVID-19. CDR3s include the opening cysteine and the closing phenylalanine or tryptophan. D genes are given only for firm matches. Clone size is not always given. Where it is, it says once, few, many or a class for expanded clones.

TRBV18	TRBJ1-2	NA	once	CASSKGANYGYTF	TGTGCCAGCTCAAAGGGGGCTAACTATGGCTACACCTTC
TRBV7-6	TRBJ2-5	TRBD1	NA	CASRRAPGTGEETQYF	TGTGCCAGCAGGCGAGCCCCCGGGACAGGGGAAGAGACCCAGTACTTC
TRBV5-1	TRBJ2-7	NA	NA	CASSLGDGSSYEQYF	TGCGCCAGCAGCTTGGGGGATGGGAGCTCCTACGAGCAGTACTTC
TRBV28	TRBJ2-1	NA	NA	CASSSGTSWVNEQFF	TGTGCCAGCAGTTCGGGGACTTCCTGGGTCAATGAGCAGTTCTTC
TRBV3-1/TRBV3-2	TRBJ2-7	NA	NA	CASSPGPEGAYEQYF	TGTGCCAGCAGCCCCGGCCCAGAAGGGGCCTACGAGCAGTACTTC
TRBV5-5	TRBJ1-1	NA	NA	CASSLEGGTNTEAFF	TGTGCCAGCAGCTTGGAAGGGGGTACGAACACTGAAGCTTTCTTT
TRBV9	TRBJ1-1	NA	NA	CASSVAPVNTEAFF	TGTGCCAGCAGCGTAGCTCCCGTGAACACTGAAGCTTTCTTT
TRBV11-3	TRBJ1-1	NA	NA	CASSFERRGTEAFF	TGTGCCAGCAGCTTCGAAAGGAGGGGCACTGAAGCTTTCTTT
TRBV2	TRBJ2-7	NA	NA	CASILNYEQYF	TGTGCCAGCATACTAAACTACGAGCAGTACTTC
TRBV18	TRBJ1-6	NA	few	CASSPRVSESSYNSPLHF	TGTGCCAGCTCACCCAGGGTCAGCGAAAGCTCCTATAATTCACCCCTCCACTTT
TRBV9	TRBJ2-6	NA	NA	CASSALSSGANVLTF	TGTGCCAGCAGCGCACTGAGCTCTGGGGCCAACGTCCTGACTTTC
TRBV7-9	TRBJ2-7	TRBD1	NA	CASSPPGTGPEQYF	TGTGCCAGCAGCCCCCCCGGGACAGGGCCCGAGCAGTACTTC
TRBV5-1	TRBJ2-7	TRBD2	few	CASSSPGRAGVYEQYF	TGCGCCAGCAGCTCACCTGGAAGGGCGGGAGTCTACGAGCAGTACTTC
TRBV29-1	TRBJ2-5	NA	few	CSVDLAEQETQYF	TGCAGCGTTGACTTAGCGGAGCAAGAGACCCAGTACTTC
TRBV7-8	TRBJ1-1	TRBD1	NA	CASSIQGVNTEAFF	TGTGCCAGCAGCATCCAGGGGGTGAACACTGAAGCTTTCTTT
TRBV28	TRBJ2-7	NA	NA	CASSLIGDKDYEQYF	TGTGCCAGCAGTTTGATTGGGGACAAGGACTACGAGCAGTACTTC
TRBV11-3	TRBJ2-7	NA	NA	CASSSNSYEQYF	TGTGCCAGCAGCTCCAACTCCTACGAGCAGTACTTC
TRBV12-3/TRBV12-4	TRBJ1-2	NA	NA	CASSLGGGYGYTF	TGTGCCAGCAGTTTAGGTGGAGGGTATGGCTACACCTTC
TRBV25-1	TRBJ2-7	TRBD1	NA	CASNPRDRGYEQYF	TGTGCCAGCAATCCTCGGGACAGGGGTTACGAGCAGTACTTC
TRBV19	TRBJ1-6	TRBD1	NA	CASSIGAGQVNSPLHF	TGTGCCAGTAGTATCGGGGCGGGACAGGTGAATTCACCCCTCCACTTT
TRBV18	TRBJ2-4	TRBD2	once	CASSPRGSSGENIQYF	TGTGCCAGCTCACCCCGGGGTAGTAGCGGGGAAAACATTCAGTACTTC
TRBV21-1	TRBJ2-2	NA	NA	CASSVSLPGLADFRNTGELFF	TGTGCCAGCAGCGTCAGCCTTCCAGGACTAGCGGACTTCAGGAACACCGGGGAGCTGTTTTTT
TRBV28	TRBJ1-4	NA	NA	CASSLSGEANEKLFF	TGTGCCAGCAGTTTATCGGGGGAGGCTAATGAAAAACTGTTTTTT
TRBV20-1	TRBJ1-2	NA	NA	CSASRQDYGYTF	TGCAGTGCTAGTCGACAGGACTATGGCTACACCTTC
TRBV7-9	TRBJ1-1	NA	few	CASSLREGSTEAFF	TGTGCCAGCAGCTTAAGGGAGGGGAGCACTGAAGCTTTCTTT
TRBV10-3	TRBJ2-7	TRBD1	once	CAIRANRGTPYEQYF	TGTGCCATCAGGGCTAACAGGGGAACTCCCTACGAGCAGTACTTC
TRBV19	TRBJ1-6	NA	NA	CASSILDRDNSPLHF	TGTGCCAGTAGTATCCTGGACAGAGATAATTCACCCCTCCACTTT
TRBV2	TRBJ2-5	NA	NA	CASSERSRGQTQYF	TGTGCCAGCAGTGAAAGGTCCAGGGGTCAGACCCAGTACTTC
TRBV27	TRBJ1-2	TRBD1	NA	CASSLGQGLGYTF	TGTGCCAGCAGTTTGGGACAGGGGCTTGGCTACACCTTC
TRBV6-2/TRBV6-3	TRBJ2-7	TRBD2	NA	CASSYSGLAETYEQYF	TGTGCCAGCAGTTACTCGGGACTAGCAGAAACCTACGAGCAGTACTTC
TRBV18	TRBJ1-1	NA	NA	CASSPLLNTEAFF	TGTGCCAGCTCACCACTATTGAACACTGAAGCTTTCTTT
TRBV5-1	TRBJ2-7	NA	NA	CASSSNGGQVGEQYF	TGCGCCAGCAGCTCGAATGGGGGCCAGGTCGGCGAGCAGTACTTC
TRBV7-9	TRBJ2-1	NA	once	CASSFLHNEQFF	TGTGCCAGCAGCTTTCTACACAATGAGCAGTTCTTC
TRBV5-1	TRBJ2-3	NA	NA	CASSFRTTDTQYF	TGCGCCAGCAGCTTCCGAACTACAGATACGCAGTATTTT
TRBV6-5	TRBJ2-7	TRBD1	NA	CASVRGLGSYEQYF	TGTGCCAGCGTCAGGGGGCTTGGATCCTACGAGCAGTACTTC
TRBV27	TRBJ2-7	NA	NA	CASSLSGGEQYF	TGTGCCAGCAGTTTATCGGGGGGCGAGCAGTACTTC
TRBV7-9	TRBJ2-5	TRBD2	NA	CASRPPGLAGGWKETQYF	TGTGCCAGCAGGCCCCCGGGACTAGCGGGAGGGTGGAAAGAGACCCAGTACTTC
TRBV6-6	TRBJ2-7	TRBD1	once	CASSYSTGGAEQYF	TGTGCCAGCAGTTACTCTACAGGGGGCGCGGAGCAGTACTTC
TRBV20-1	TRBJ1-4	TRBD1	NA	CSASRQGEKLFF	TGCAGTGCTAGTAGACAGGGTGAAAAACTGTTTTTT
TRBV9	TRBJ2-7	TRBD2	NA	CASSASSGSGYEQYF	TGTGCCAGCAGCGCCTCTAGCGGGAGTGGCTACGAGCAGTACTTC
TRBV28	TRBJ1-5	NA	NA	CASSPATFTGDSNQPQHF	TGTGCCAGCAGTCCGGCCACCTTCACGGGGGATAGCAATCAGCCCCAGCATTTT
TRBV18	TRBJ2-5	TRBD2	NA	CASSPPGLAELGQETQYF	TGTGCCAGCTCACCTCCGGGACTAGCGGAATTGGGGCAAGAGACCCAGTACTTC
TRBV13	TRBJ2-7	TRBD2	NA	CASSLGREGAYEQYF	TGTGCCAGCAGCTTAGGGCGGGAGGGGGCCTACGAGCAGTACTTC
TRBV7-9	TRBJ1-2	NA	NA	CASSPKSKGQNYGYTF	TGTGCCAGCAGCCCCAAGTCGAAGGGGCAGAACTATGGCTACACCTTC
TRBV6-2/TRBV6-3	TRBJ2-7	TRBD2	NA	CASSYKMTSGRLVDEQYF	TGTGCCAGCAGTTACAAAATGACTAGCGGGAGGCTGGTAGACGAGCAGTACTTC
TRBV18	TRBJ2-5	TRBD1	NA	CASSSRDRGLETQYF	TGTGCCAGCTCATCCCGGGACAGGGGACTGGAGACCCAGTACTTC
TRBV5-1	TRBJ2-3	NA	NA	CASSLAMTGSTDTQYF	TGCGCCAGCAGCTTGGCCATGACGGGGAGCACAGATACGCAGTATTTT
TRBV12-3/TRBV12-4	TRBJ2-7	NA	NA	CASSFNYEQYF	TGTGCCAGCAGTTTTAACTACGAGCAGTACTTC
TRBV11-3	TRBJ2-2	TRBD2	NA	CASSPNPLAGVVTGELFF	TGTGCCAGCAGCCCGAACCCCCTAGCGGGAGTCGTAACCGGGGAGCTGTTTTTT
TRBV7-9	TRBJ2-5	NA	NA	CASSRGRETQYF	TGTGCCAGCAGCCGGGGTCGGGAGACCCAGTACTTC